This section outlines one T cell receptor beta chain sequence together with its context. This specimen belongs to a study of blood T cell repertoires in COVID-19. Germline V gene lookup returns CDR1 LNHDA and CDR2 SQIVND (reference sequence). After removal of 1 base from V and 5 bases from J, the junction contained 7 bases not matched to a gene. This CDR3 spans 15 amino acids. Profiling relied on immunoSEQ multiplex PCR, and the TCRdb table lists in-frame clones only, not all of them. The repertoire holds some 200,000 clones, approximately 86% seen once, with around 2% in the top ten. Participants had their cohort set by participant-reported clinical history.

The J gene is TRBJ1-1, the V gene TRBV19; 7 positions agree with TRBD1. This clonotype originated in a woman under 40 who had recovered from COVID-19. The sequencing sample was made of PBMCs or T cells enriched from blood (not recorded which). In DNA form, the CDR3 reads TGTGCCAGTAGTATAGGACAGGGAAGGAGTACTGAAGCTTTCTTT. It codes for CASSIGQGRSTEAFF.